This TCR beta chain derives from a study of T-cell reconstitution after alpha-beta-depleted transplantation in children. The sample holds a few counts of this clonotype. Unique molecular identifiers were used to barcode this TCRbeta library. TCRdb analysed the PCR reads with MiXCR anew, one entry per CDR3 protein. The sample yields some 840,000 distinct CDR3 sequences, roughly 16% seen once. After removal of 5 bases from V and 3 bases from J, the junction contained 4 bases not matched to a gene. Germline V gives CDR1 SGHVS, CDR2 FNYEAQ. This CDR3 is built from 16 residues. The sequences come from PBMCs, mostly from graft donor cells, collected 360 days after TCRalphabeta/CD19-depleted stem cell transplant. The chain employs TRBV7-6 and TRBJ2-1; 13 nucleotides agree with TRBD2. This TCR was recovered from a male patient between 10 and 17 years old who had a stem cell transplant for acute lymphoblastic leukemia, so the T cells may come from the graft donor. The CDR3 is CASSAGLAGIYNEQFF. In nucleotides, the CDR3 is TGTGCCAGCAGCGCGGGACTAGCGGGGATCTACAATGAGCAGTTCTTC.